This TCR beta chain is drawn from a study of shared clonotypes between healthy human individuals. Notes on the study in general: Incomplete sequencing of sorted subsets was indicated by rarefaction despite large depth. A handful of donors showed sharing of about 4.7% of naive CD4 clonotypes.

V shed 9 bases, J shed 0 bases, and the junction held 8 bases outside the gene matches. The CDR3 sequence is 15 residues long. Germline V gene data show CDR1 as MDHEN and CDR2 as SYDVKM. On this clone itself: The antigen is undetermined.

Naivety among CD8 cells was defined by CD45RO negativity and positive CCR7 selection, thereby excluding terminally differentiated effector memory CD45RA+ cells. Using immunoSEQ multiplex PCR, the repertoire was profiled, and TCRdb retains in-frame clones only, with some absent. This table holds a few million clones, roughly 93% found once. The J gene is TRBJ1-5, the V gene TRBV28; 7 positions agree with TRBD1. The origin of this receptor is a man younger than 30 in good health. Some clones in this sample may be carry-over from other donors' samples. The sample comprised naive CD8+ T cells from PBMCs. CDR3 amino acids: CASCWTGYSNQPQHF. For the CDR3, the DNA is TGTGCCAGTTGTTGGACAGGCTATAGCAATCAGCCCCAGCATTTT.